This T cell receptor beta chain was captured in a study of blood T cell repertoires in COVID-19. Study background: Collection of acute and convalescent COVID-19 samples took place in the United States, Italy and Spain. PBMCs, B-cell-depleted T cells, or T cells provided the cDNA or gDNA that made up the material.

Clones were read by immunoSEQ multiplex PCR, and TCRdb kept only the in-frame ones, dropping some. The sample lists about 330,000 clones, 88% seen once, with over 4.5% in the top ten. Germline loops: CDR1 SNHLY, CDR2 FYNNEI. Between the trimmed V and J ends, which lost 10 bases and 0 bases, there was a span of 12 bases. The CDR3 has 14 residues. The V gene is TRBV2, the J gene TRBJ1-4; the D gene is possibly TRBD1 (6 bases). Specimen: PBMCs or T cells enriched from blood (not recorded which). The clonotype was recovered from a man younger than 45 who had recovered from COVID-19. CDR3 in amino acids: CATGQSATNEKLFF. The CDR3 nucleotides are TGTGCCACAGGACAGAGTGCAACTAATGAAAAACTGTTTTTT.